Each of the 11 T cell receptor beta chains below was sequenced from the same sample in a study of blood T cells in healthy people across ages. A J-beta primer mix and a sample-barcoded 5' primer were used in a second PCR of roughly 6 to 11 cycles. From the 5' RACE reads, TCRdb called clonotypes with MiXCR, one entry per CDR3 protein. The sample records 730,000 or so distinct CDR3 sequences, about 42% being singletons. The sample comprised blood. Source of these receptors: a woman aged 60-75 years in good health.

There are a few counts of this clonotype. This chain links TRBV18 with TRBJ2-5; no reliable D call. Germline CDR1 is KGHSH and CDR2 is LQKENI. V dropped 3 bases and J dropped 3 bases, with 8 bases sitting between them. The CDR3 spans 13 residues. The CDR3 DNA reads TGTGCCAGCTCACCGCAGAAGGAAGAGACCCAGTACTTC. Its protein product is CASSPQKEETQYF.

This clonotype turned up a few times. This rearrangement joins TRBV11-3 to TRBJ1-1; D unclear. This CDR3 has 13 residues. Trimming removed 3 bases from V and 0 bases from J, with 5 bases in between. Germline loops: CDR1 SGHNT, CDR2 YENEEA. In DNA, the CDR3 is TGTGCCAGCAGCTTCACGATGAACACTGAAGCTTTCTTT. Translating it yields CASSFTMNTEAFF.

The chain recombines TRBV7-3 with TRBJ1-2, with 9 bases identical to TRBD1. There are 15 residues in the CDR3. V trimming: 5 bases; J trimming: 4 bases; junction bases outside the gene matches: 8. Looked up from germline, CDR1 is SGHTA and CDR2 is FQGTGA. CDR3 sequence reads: CASSAGTGIRYGYTF. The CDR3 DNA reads TGTGCCAGCAGCGCCGGGACAGGGATCCGCTATGGCTACACCTTC.

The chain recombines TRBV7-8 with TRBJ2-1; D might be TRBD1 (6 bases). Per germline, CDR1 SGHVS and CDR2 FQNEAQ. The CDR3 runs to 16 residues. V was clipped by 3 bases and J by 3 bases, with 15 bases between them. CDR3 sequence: CASSLAGASYYNEQFF. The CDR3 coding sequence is TGTGCCAGCAGCTTGGCAGGGGCTTCCTACTACAATGAGCAGTTCTTC. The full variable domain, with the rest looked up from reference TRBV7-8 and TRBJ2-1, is GAGVSQSPRYKVAKRGQDVALRCDPISGHVSLFWYQQALGQGPEFLTYFQNEAQLDKSGLPSDRFFAERPEGSVSTLKIQRTQQEDSAVYLCASSLAGASYYNEQFFGPGTRLTVL.

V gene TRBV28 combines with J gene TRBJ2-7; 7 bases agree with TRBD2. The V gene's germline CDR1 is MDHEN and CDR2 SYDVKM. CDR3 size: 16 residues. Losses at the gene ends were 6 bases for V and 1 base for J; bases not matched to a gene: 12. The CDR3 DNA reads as TGTGCCAGCAGACCCCCCAACGGGGGGTGGTCCTACGAGCAGTACTTC. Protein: CASRPPNGGWSYEQYF.

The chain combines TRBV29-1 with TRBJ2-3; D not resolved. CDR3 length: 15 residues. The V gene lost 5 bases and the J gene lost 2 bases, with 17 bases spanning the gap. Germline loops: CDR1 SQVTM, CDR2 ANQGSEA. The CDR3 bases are TGCAGCGTTCAGTCCCGGCAGAGGAACACAGATACGCAGTATTTT. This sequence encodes CSVQSRQRNTDTQYF.

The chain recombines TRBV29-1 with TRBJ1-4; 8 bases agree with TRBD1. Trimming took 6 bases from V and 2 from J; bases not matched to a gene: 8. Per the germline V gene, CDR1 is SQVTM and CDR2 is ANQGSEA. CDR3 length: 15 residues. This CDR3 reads CSVGGQGGTNEKLFF. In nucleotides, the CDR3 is TGCAGCGTCGGAGGACAGGGTGGCACTAATGAAAAACTGTTTTTT.

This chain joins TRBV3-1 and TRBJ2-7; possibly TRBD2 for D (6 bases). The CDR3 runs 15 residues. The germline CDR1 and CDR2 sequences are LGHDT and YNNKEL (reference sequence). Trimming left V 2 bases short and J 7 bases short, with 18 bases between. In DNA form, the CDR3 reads TGTGCCAGCAGCCAACGGTCGGAGGGAGTAGTAGAGCAGTACTTC. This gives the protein CASSQRSEGVVEQYF.

In nucleotides, the CDR3 is TGTGCCAGCACTTCAGGGGACAGGCAGTACTTC. This translates into CASTSGDRQYF. V is TRBV2 and J is TRBJ2-5; TRBD1 matches 8 bases. The germline CDR1 and CDR2 sequences are SNHLY and FYNNEI. V gave up 7 bases and J gave up 11 bases; unmatched junction bases: 6. This CDR3 has 11 residues.

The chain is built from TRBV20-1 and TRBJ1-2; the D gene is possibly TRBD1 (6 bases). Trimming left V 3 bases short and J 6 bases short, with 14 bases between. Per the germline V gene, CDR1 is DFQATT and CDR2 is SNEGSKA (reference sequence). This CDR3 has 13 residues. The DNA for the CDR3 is TGCAGTGCTAGTCGGGCGACAGGCGATGGCTACACCTTC. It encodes CSASRATGDGYTF.

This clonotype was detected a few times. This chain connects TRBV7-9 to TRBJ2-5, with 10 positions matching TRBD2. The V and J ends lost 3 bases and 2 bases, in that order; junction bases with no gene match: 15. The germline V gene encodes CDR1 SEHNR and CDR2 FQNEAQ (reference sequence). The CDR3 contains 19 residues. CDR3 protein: CASSFSLLAGGVSQETQYF. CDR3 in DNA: TGTGCCAGCAGCTTTTCTCTCTTAGCGGGGGGCGTTTCACAAGAGACCCAGTACTTC.